This T cell receptor (beta chain) was captured by sequencing in a study of vaccination and CD4 T cells after COVID-19. At the level of the study: Ranging from 14 to 241, the interval between dose two and post-vaccine sampling had a median of approximately 70 days. Study-wide results and limits: The study sampled relatively few convalescent patients and omitted early post-infection timepoints.

The assay that was used to sequence DNA from cultured CD4+ T cells was the Oncomine TCR Beta short-read assay. TCRdb itself ran the PCR reads through MiXCR, one entry per CDR3 protein. Of 5,000 to 8,000 distinct CDR3 sequences listed, 52% are singletons. Sample treatment: roughly 10-day PBMC culture with coronavirus spike peptide pools or control peptides (ViraFEST assay). Samples of CD4+ T cells were obtained from the unexposed donor before the COVID-19 pandemic (2011-2018). Before TCRs were sequenced, ViraFEST expanded antigen-specific T cells with peptide pools. PBMCs were cultured at over 1.5 million per well with roughly 9 IU/ml IL-2 and around 10 ug/ml peptide pools. The CDR3 runs to 13 residues. Germline V CDR1 and CDR2: MNHEY, SVGEGT. The ends were cut back, 2 bases at V and 6 bases at J, with 10 bases in the middle. With regard to this clonotype: Its antigen is as yet unknown.

Input material: CD4+ T cells from blood, cultured in vitro. This chain connects TRBV6-2 or TRBV6-3 to TRBJ1-1, with a possible D match to TRBD1 (6 bases). The sequence derives from a human donor in good health. The DNA for the CDR3 is TGTGCCAGCAGTTACGGGGGGGCTTCTGAAGCTTTCTTT. Amino acids: CASSYGGASEAFF.